The 6 T cell receptor beta chains below all came from one sample that was sequenced in a study of blood T cell repertoires in COVID-19 (dated by TCRdb to the early 2020s). The receptor library was made with the immunoSEQ multiplex PCR assay. The source is immuneACCESS, and TCRdb retained only in-frame sequences with V and J called. Part of the clones is not carried over; for the studies checked, unresolved V genes explain less than half of this, and the remainder is unexplained. Here the sample has 350,000 or so clones; around 85% occur a single time. The ten largest clones add up to roughly 4% of the sample. Sequenced material: PBMCs or T cells enriched from blood (not recorded which). The receptors were gathered from a middle-aged woman with acute COVID-19.

The J gene is TRBJ2-1, the V gene TRBV4-1; 7 nucleotides line up with TRBD1. This CDR3 spans 15 amino acids. Germline V gene data show CDR1 as MGHRA and CDR2 as YSYEKL. V trimming: 1 base; J trimming: 3 bases; junction bases outside the gene matches: 3. Here the CDR3 DNA reads TGCGCCAGCAGCCAAGCCGGGACAGACTACAATGAGCAGTTCTTC. It specifies CASSQAGTDYNEQFF.

There are a few counts of this clone. The rearrangement uses TRBV27 and TRBJ1-1; 9 bases map to TRBD1. Germline values: CDR1 MNHEY, CDR2 SMNVEV (reference sequence). The CDR3 is made up of 16 amino acids. The V segment lost 4 bases and the J segment 1 base; nucleotides outside the gene matches: 7. In DNA form, the CDR3 reads TGTGCCAGCAGTTCGACCAACAGGGGGCCGAACACTGAAGCTTTCTTT. Translated: CASSSTNRGPNTEAFF.

In nucleotides, the CDR3 is TGTGCCAGCAGTTACTCGTTGCAGGGGAATCAGCCCCAGCATTTT. Translation: CASSYSLQGNQPQHF. The gene calls are TRBV6-6 and TRBJ1-5; the D gene is possibly TRBD1 (6 bases). The V end lost 0 bases, the J end lost 4 bases, and 10 bases lay between the germline ends. CDR1 MNHNY and CDR2 SVGAGI come from the germline V gene (reference sequence). This CDR3 has 15 amino acids.

The chain links TRBV2 to TRBJ1-5; D may be TRBD1 (5 bases). The germline gives CDR1 SNHLY, CDR2 FYNNEI. The V end lost 6 bases, the J end lost 0 bases, and 12 bases lay between the germline ends. CDR3 size: 15 residues. The CDR3 loop is CASSPRTTSNQPQHF. As DNA, the CDR3 is TGTGCCAGCAGCCCTCGGACAACTAGCAATCAGCCCCAGCATTTT.

The chain recombines TRBV5-1 with TRBJ2-7; D gene ambiguous. Germline assignment: CDR1 SGHRS and CDR2 YFSETQ. The CDR3 covers 13 residues. V was shortened by 1 base and J by 7 bases, with 12 bases between the two germline ends. For the CDR3, the DNA is TGCGCCAGCAGCTTGCGGCTGCCCGGGGAGCAGTACTTC. Its translation: CASSLRLPGEQYF.

The V and J genes are TRBV6-5 and TRBJ1-2; D might be TRBD1 (5 bases). This CDR3 spans 14 amino acids. The germline CDR1 and CDR2 sequences are MNHEY and SVGAGI. Trimming took off 2 bases at V and 7 bases at J, with 14 bases between the two ends. CDR3 protein: CASSYGDRGGGYTF. The CDR3 DNA sequence: TGTGCCAGCAGTTACGGGGACCGCGGGGGTGGCTACACCTTC.